These 27 T cell receptor beta chains were all obtained from the same sample, sequenced in a study of T cells in Graves' hyperthyroidism and ophthalmopathy. Amplified TCR beta CDR3 regions derived from RNA transcripts. The HTBI primer set was used in a first-round RT-PCR of the TCR CDR3. TCRdb ran MiXCR on the multiplex PCR reads and lists one entry per CDR3 protein. The top ten hold 32% of the sample, which has a few hundred thousand distinct CDR3 sequences, 14% to 15% seen once. What was sequenced was blood. These receptor sequences come from a woman in her twenties or thirties with Graves' hyperthyroidism.

This sequence joins TRBV5-1 and TRBJ2-3; possible D gene TRBD1, 6 bases. Per the germline V gene, CDR1 is SGHRS and CDR2 is YFSETQ. The CDR3 runs to 16 residues. The V end lost 5 bases, the J end lost 1 base, and 17 bases lay between the germline ends. The CDR3: CASSKQGVGGTDTQYF. CDR3 in DNA: TGCGCCAGCAGTAAACAGGGTGTCGGGGGCACAGATACGCAGTATTTT.

At least ten counts were recorded for this clonotype. The DNA for the CDR3 is TGTGCCAGCTCACCATCAGGGGTCGACGGAAACACCATATATTTT. Residues: CASSPSGVDGNTIYF. The chain recombines TRBV18 with TRBJ1-3, with D possibly being TRBD1 (6 bases). The CDR3 is made up of 15 amino acids. The V end lost 2 bases, the J end lost 4 bases, and 12 bases lay between the germline ends. Germline CDR1 and CDR2: KGHSH and LQKENI.

The V call is TRBV28, the J call TRBJ2-1; 13 bases match TRBD2. The CDR3 runs 17 residues. Germline V gene sequence: CDR1 MDHEN, CDR2 SYDVKM. Trimming at V came to 6 bases and at J to 0 bases, leaving 5 bases not matched to a gene. CDR3 in DNA: TGTGCCAGCAGCCTACTAGCGGGAGGGAGCTCCTACAATGAGCAGTTCTTC. As protein: CASSLLAGGSSYNEQFF.

This clonotype has a handful of counts. One junction end disagrees with the germline gene, perhaps due to a read error. The chain joins TRBV6-1 to TRBJ2-1, with 12 positions matching TRBD2. This CDR3 is 15 amino acids long. Germline V gives CDR1 MNHNS, CDR2 SASEGT. In nucleotides, the CDR3 is TGTGTCAGCAGTCACCCGACTAGCGGGAGTAATGAGCAGTTCTTC. Its protein is CVSSHPTSGSNEQFF.

This clonotype showed up just a few times. This chain joins TRBV24-1 and TRBJ2-7, with D possibly being TRBD1 (6 bases). Germline V gene lookup returns CDR1 KGHDR and CDR2 SFDVKD. Trimming took 6 bases from V and 0 from J, leaving 8 bases between them. The CDR3 runs 13 residues. CDR3 nucleotides: TGTGCCACCAGTACAGGGATCTCCTACGAGCAGTACTTC. Translated, it gives CATSTGISYEQYF.

At least ten counts were recorded for this clonotype. The chain recombines TRBV20-1 with TRBJ2-7, with no clear D. This CDR3 has 11 residues. The V gene's germline CDR1 is DFQATT and CDR2 SNEGSKA (reference sequence). The germline V and J ends were trimmed by 4 bases and 3 bases, with 7 bases remaining between them. The CDR3 here is CSANEDYEQYF. The DNA for the CDR3 is TGCAGTGCTAACGAAGACTACGAGCAGTACTTC.

This clonotype was observed many times. The rearrangement uses TRBV5-5 and TRBJ2-7; 7 bases agree with TRBD1. J lost 0 bases, V lost 0 bases, and 3 bases had no gene match. The CDR3 has 15 amino acids. Germline V gene lookup returns CDR1 SGHKS and CDR2 YYEKEE (reference sequence). The CDR3 region is CASSLERQGSYEQYF. CDR3 bases: TGTGCCAGCAGCTTGGAAAGACAGGGCTCCTACGAGCAGTACTTC.

This clonotype was observed a handful of times. The chain carries TRBV6-1 and TRBJ2-5, with D possibly being TRBD1 (5 bases). CDR1 is MNHNS and CDR2 is SASEGT in the germline V gene. V was clipped by 7 bases and J by 2 bases, with 20 bases between them. The CDR3 runs to 16 residues. Written as DNA, the CDR3 is TGTGCCAGCAACCACCCCCCCGGACAACGGCAAGAGACCCAGTACTTC. Protein sequence: CASNHPPGQRQETQYF.

In this sample, this clonotype turned up a few times. The chain uses TRBV30 and TRBJ1-6, with unresolved D. The CDR3 runs 12 residues. Germline-derived CDR1 and CDR2 are GTSNPN and SVGIG (reference sequence). V was clipped by 5 bases and J by 5 bases, with 7 bases between them. For the CDR3, the DNA is TGTGCCTGGGGACGCCATAATTCACCCCTCCACTTT. Translation gives CAWGRHNSPLHF.

This rearrangement joins TRBV3-1 to TRBJ1-5, with 7 bases that match TRBD1. The CDR3 consists of 14 residues. CDR1 is LGHDT, CDR2 YNNKEL, per germline (reference sequence). The V segment lost 6 bases and the J segment 3 bases; nucleotides outside the gene matches: 5. CDR3 residues: CASSRGQLNQPQHF. DNA of the CDR3: TGTGCCAGCAGTCGGGGACAGCTCAATCAGCCCCAGCATTTT.

This clonotype was found a few times. The V and J genes are TRBV5-1 and TRBJ2-3; possibly TRBD2 for D (6 bases). Germline lookup yields CDR1 SGHRS and CDR2 YFSETQ. This CDR3 has 14 residues. Trimming left V 4 bases short and J 4 bases short, with 13 bases between. CDR3: CASSRLVSADTQYF. The CDR3 DNA sequence: TGCGCCAGCAGCCGACTAGTTAGCGCAGATACGCAGTATTTT.

This clonotype was picked up a small number of times. The chain joins TRBV24-1 to TRBJ2-2, with 9 bases lining up with TRBD1. The CDR3 is 13 amino acids. J was trimmed by 4 bases and V by 10 bases; bases with no gene match: 3. The germline V gene encodes CDR1 KGHDR and CDR2 SFDVKD. CDR3 sequence (DNA): TGTGCCACTCAGGGACAGGGCACCGGGGAGCTGTTTTTT. This sequence encodes CATQGQGTGELFF.

This clonotype has at least ten counts. The chain recombines TRBV20-1 with TRBJ2-7; either TRBD1 or TRBD2 may fit D (6 bases each). Germline V gene lookup returns CDR1 DFQATT and CDR2 SNEGSKA (reference sequence). The CDR3 length is 12 residues. CDR3 protein: CNSEGVTYEQYF. CDR3 in DNA: TGCAACTCGGAGGGGGTTACCTACGAGCAGTACTTC.

This clonotype has a handful of counts. The V gene is TRBV15, the J gene TRBJ1-4; D perhaps matches TRBD1 (5 bases). The V end lost 4 bases, the J end lost 4 bases, and 25 bases lay between the germline ends. This CDR3 spans 19 amino acids. CDR1 and CDR2 (germline): LNHNV, YYDKDF (reference sequence). The CDR3 sequence: CATSNRRRDRTLGNEKLFF. CDR3 bases: TGTGCCACCAGCAACCGGAGACGGGACCGGACTTTGGGTAATGAAAAACTGTTTTTT.

There are many counts of this clonotype. V is TRBV29-1 and J is TRBJ1-1; D unresolved. V shed 4 bases and J shed 10 bases, with 13 bases lying between them. Germline V CDR1 and CDR2: SQVTM, ANQGSEA. The CDR3 spans 11 residues. Here the CDR3 reads CSVGEDIPAFF. The CDR3 bases are TGCAGCGTTGGGGAAGACATCCCAGCTTTCTTT.

This clonotype was seen many times. This sequence joins TRBV20-1 and TRBJ2-7; D might be TRBD2 (5 bases). Germline V gene sequence: CDR1 DFQATT, CDR2 SNEGSKA (reference sequence). The CDR3 is 13 amino acids. Trimming removed 0 bases at V and 2 bases at J, with 8 bases between. CDR3 coding DNA: TGCAGTGCTAGAGATGAGCGGCCCTACGAGCAGTACTTC. It yields the protein CSARDERPYEQYF.

There are many counts of this clonotype. The J gene is TRBJ2-1, the V gene TRBV20-1, with D uncertain. The length of the CDR3 is 15 residues. Germline-derived CDR1 and CDR2 are DFQATT and SNEGSKA (reference sequence). V was clipped by 3 bases and J by 4 bases, with 16 bases between them. The CDR3 protein is CSASTPPVSYNEQFF. CDR3 nucleotides: TGCAGTGCTAGTACTCCACCTGTGTCTTACAATGAGCAGTTCTTC.

This clonotype has just a few counts. The genes are TRBV15 and TRBJ1-2; D gene unclear. V lost 2 bases and J 3 bases, leaving 10 bases between the germline ends. The germline CDR1 and CDR2 sequences are LNHNV and YYDKDF (reference sequence). This CDR3 has 14 amino acids. CDR3 sequence (DNA): TGTGCCACCAGCAGATCCCAGGCCGACTATGGCTACACCTTC. This translates into CATSRSQADYGYTF.

This clonotype was seen at least ten times. The chain joins TRBV24-1 to TRBJ2-1; 10 nucleotides match TRBD1. The CDR3 has 16 amino acids. CDR1 is KGHDR, CDR2 SFDVKD, per germline. V lost 4 bases to trimming and J lost 2 bases; unmatched junction nucleotides: 4. CDR3 in DNA: TGTGCCACCAGTGAGACCGGGACAGGGGCCTACAATGAGCAGTTCTTC. It codes for CATSETGTGAYNEQFF.

This clonotype was observed at least ten times. The chain is built from TRBV30 and TRBJ2-3; no firm D call. Germline-derived CDR1 and CDR2 are GTSNPN and SVGIG (reference sequence). The V gene lost 4 bases and the J gene lost 2 bases, with 10 bases spanning the gap. The length of the CDR3 is 13 residues. The CDR3 here is CAWTHQHTDTQYF. CDR3 nucleotides: TGTGCCTGGACACATCAACACACAGATACGCAGTATTTT.

The chain recombines TRBV5-1 with TRBJ2-2; 13 positions agree with TRBD2. The CDR3 is 18 amino acids. Germline values: CDR1 SGHRS, CDR2 YFSETQ. J was trimmed by 5 bases and V by 0 bases; bases with no gene match: 7. The CDR3 loop reads CASSLEGLAGLDTGELFF. Here the CDR3 DNA reads TGCGCCAGCAGCTTGGAGGGACTAGCGGGATTGGATACCGGGGAGCTGTTTTTT.

Many counts were recorded for this clonotype. DNA of the CDR3: TGCAGTGCTAGAGTTGGGAACGCGGGAGGGACCGGGGAGCTGTTTTTT. This codes for CSARVGNAGGTGELFF. This chain joins TRBV20-1 and TRBJ2-2, with TRBD2 matching 9 bases. Germline V gene sequence: CDR1 DFQATT, CDR2 SNEGSKA (reference sequence). The ends lost 1 base at V and 5 bases at J; junction bases unmatched: 8. The length of the CDR3 is 16 residues.

This clonotype occurred a few times. This chain joins TRBV5-4 and TRBJ2-7, with D unresolved. CDR1 is SGHNT and CDR2 is YYREEE in the germline V gene (reference sequence). The CDR3 spans 14 residues. Trimming took 4 bases from V and 0 from J, leaving 11 bases between them. In DNA form, the CDR3 reads TGTGCCAGCAGCACGCTGGACCTCTCCTACGAGCAGTACTTC. Translating it yields CASSTLDLSYEQYF.

The sample holds a few counts of this clonotype. This chain uses TRBV6-1 with TRBJ2-1; unclear D gene. CDR3 size: 17 residues. V lost 6 bases and J lost 0, with 18 bases in between. Germline lookup yields CDR1 MNHNS and CDR2 SASEGT. The CDR3: CASSQDPGEVSYNEQFF. CDR3 bases: TGTGCCAGCAGCCAGGACCCGGGCGAGGTCTCCTACAATGAGCAGTTCTTC.

This clonotype appeared a few times. The CDR3 loop is CSASVGGNEQFF. The CDR3 nucleotides are TGCAGTGCTAGTGTGGGGGGGAATGAGCAGTTCTTC. The gene calls are TRBV20-1 and TRBJ2-1, with 7 bases fitting TRBD2. The CDR3 length is 12 residues. Germline V gene sequence: CDR1 DFQATT, CDR2 SNEGSKA (reference sequence). Trimming cost V 3 bases and J 7 bases; bases outside gene matches: 3.

This chain links TRBV20-1 with TRBJ2-6; D not certain. The V gene's germline CDR1 is DFQATT and CDR2 SNEGSKA (reference sequence). The CDR3 spans 15 residues. As DNA, the CDR3 is TGCAGAGTGGCTCCTTTAAACTCTGGGGCCAACGTCCTGACTTTC. This gives the protein CRVAPLNSGANVLTF.

On this clonotype: One junction end disagrees with the germline gene, perhaps due to a read error. The V call is TRBV19, the J call TRBJ1-1, with TRBD1 identical over 8 bases. The CDR3 has 14 residues. Looked up from germline, CDR1 is LNHDA and CDR2 is SQIVND (reference sequence). Written as DNA, the CDR3 is TGTGCCAGTAGTATGGGGACAGGTAACACTAAAGCTTTCTTT. Its protein product is CASSMGTGNTKAFF.